The 14 T cell receptor beta chains in this list originate from one sample, sequenced in a study of beta chain features in type 1 diabetes. The investigators reverse transcribed all of the isolated RNA, so they sequenced expressed TCRB transcripts. The repertoire was sequenced with immunoSEQ multiplex PCR; TCRdb's copy has only in-frame clones and lacks some. The sample shows 350,000 to 450,000 clones, 11% to 15% of them seen only once. Sample: naive CD4+ T cells from blood. The receptor source for this set is a man between 25 and 39 years old in good health.

This clone was picked up a small number of times. The chain links TRBV29-1 to TRBJ2-1; 8 bases map to TRBD1. This CDR3 has 15 residues. Germline V lookup: CDR1 SQVTM, CDR2 ANQGSEA. Trimming at V came to 7 bases and at J to 7 bases, leaving 15 bases not matched to a gene. CDR3 region: CSGAQIRGRLNEQFF. The CDR3 coding sequence is TGCAGCGGTGCCCAAATCAGGGGGCGGTTGAATGAGCAGTTCTTC.

The rearrangement uses TRBV30 and TRBJ2-2, with D possibly TRBD2 on 6 matching bases. Germline CDR1 GTSNPN, CDR2 SVGIG (reference sequence). The CDR3 length is 13 residues. V lost 5 bases and J lost 7, with 14 bases in between. CDR3 amino acids: CAWARDVVGELFF. DNA for the CDR3: TGTGCCTGGGCGCGGGATGTGGTCGGGGAGCTGTTTTTT.

This clone was detected only a few times. V gene TRBV4-3 combines with J gene TRBJ2-5, with 10 nucleotides matching TRBD1. The CDR3 is 16 amino acids. Germline V gene sequence: CDR1 LGHNA, CDR2 YSLEER. With 4 bases clipped from V and 0 bases from J, the junction kept 5 bases outside the gene matches. The CDR3 sequence is CASSPGTGVYQETQYF. The CDR3 DNA follows: TGCGCCAGCAGCCCCGGGACAGGGGTGTACCAAGAGACCCAGTACTTC.

This clone has more than one count but fewer than ten. The V call is TRBV29-1, the J call TRBJ2-5, with 7 bases aligning to TRBD1. V lost 7 bases and J lost 4; bases outside the gene matches: 6. This CDR3 comprises 12 residues. The germline CDR1 and CDR2 sequences are SQVTM and ANQGSEA. Here the CDR3 DNA reads TGCAGCGGGGCCCGACAGGGAGAGACCCAGTACTTC. Protein sequence: CSGARQGETQYF.

This clone turned up a few times. Other DNA sequences in the sample encode the same CDR3. The CDR3 DNA follows: TGCAGCGTTGGGGGCAATGAGCAGTTCTTC. Residues: CSVGGNEQFF. V is TRBV29-1 and J is TRBJ2-1; the D is unclear. The V gene's germline CDR1 is SQVTM and CDR2 ANQGSEA. The CDR3 extends over 10 amino acids. With 4 bases removed from V and 6 bases from J, the gap between germline ends came to 4 bases.

This rearrangement joins TRBV6-5 to TRBJ2-1; no clear D gene. V lost 8 bases and J lost 10, with 12 bases in between. This CDR3 contains 11 residues. Germline assignment: CDR1 MNHEY and CDR2 SVGAGI. The CDR3, as DNA: TGTGCCAGCGAAAGGTGGAACGAGCAGTTCTTC. Translating it yields CASERWNEQFF.

V gene TRBV4-2 combines with J gene TRBJ2-1; D call uncertain. The CDR3 runs to 16 residues. The germline V gene encodes CDR1 LGHNA and CDR2 YNFKEQ. V was shortened by 0 bases and J by 11 bases, with 20 bases between the two germline ends. The CDR3 sequence: CASSQEWSASIGQQFF. The DNA of the CDR3 is TGTGCCAGCAGCCAAGAGTGGTCAGCAAGCATAGGTCAGCAGTTCTTC.

The chain joins TRBV18 to TRBJ2-1; 8 positions agree with TRBD2. Germline assignment: CDR1 KGHSH and CDR2 LQKENI. The CDR3 contains 15 residues. The junction had 7 bases not matched to a gene; V was cut back by 1 base and J by 8 bases. The chain's CDR3 is CASSPLAGIGDEQFF. CDR3 coding DNA: TGTGCCAGCTCACCACTAGCGGGAATTGGAGATGAGCAGTTCTTC.

This sequence joins TRBV7-3 and TRBJ2-3; 7 nucleotides align to TRBD2. Germline CDR1 reads SGHTA; CDR2 reads FQGTGA. The CDR3 runs 17 residues. V was clipped by 1 base and J by 0 bases; unmatched bases: 7. The CDR3 DNA sequence: TGTGCCAGCAGCTTAAATCCTAGCGGAACTAGCACAGATACGCAGTATTTT. Protein product: CASSLNPSGTSTDTQYF. The whole variable domain, filled in from reference TRBV7-3 and TRBJ2-3, reads GAGVSQTPSNKVTEKGKYVELRCDPISGHTALYWYRQSLGQGPEFLIYFQGTGAADDSGLPNDRFFAVRPEGSVSTLKIQRTERGDSAVYLCASSLNPSGTSTDTQYFGPGTRLTVL.

This clone occurred a few times. This rearrangement joins TRBV13 to TRBJ2-5, with a weak D call TRBD2 (5 bases). CDR3 size: 14 residues. The ends were cut back, 1 base at V and 3 bases at J, with 9 bases in the middle. Germline CDR1 PRHDT, CDR2 FYEKMQ (reference sequence). CDR3 bases: TGTGCCAGCAGCTTAGTGTCGGGGAAAGAGACCCAGTACTTC. This gives the protein CASSLVSGKETQYF.

This clone came up a few times. V and J are TRBV7-3 and TRBJ2-7; no definite D call. Germline values: CDR1 SGHTA, CDR2 FQGTGA. Trimming stripped 5 bases from V and 2 bases from J, with 13 bases between. The CDR3 is 14 residues long. DNA of the CDR3: TGTGCCAGCAGCCCGTCCGTCAGAGCCTACGAGCAGTACGTC. Residues: CASSPSVRAYEQYV.

The rearrangement joins TRBV5-4 to TRBJ1-2; no clear D gene. Trimming removed 4 bases at V and 1 base at J, with 11 bases between. CDR1 and CDR2 from the germline V gene are SGHNT and YYREEE (reference sequence). CDR3 length: 14 residues. CDR3: CASSVTQDNYGYTF. The CDR3 DNA follows: TGTGCCAGCAGCGTGACCCAGGATAACTATGGCTACACCTTC.

J is TRBJ2-3 and V is TRBV29-1; 14 bases line up with TRBD2. Germline-derived CDR1 and CDR2 are SQVTM and ANQGSEA. CDR3 length: 15 residues. Unmatched junction bases numbered 3, after V lost 4 bases and J lost 3 bases. This CDR3 reads CSVGTSGGRTDTQYF. CDR3 bases: TGCAGCGTTGGGACTAGCGGGGGGAGGACAGATACGCAGTATTTT.

This clone was observed a handful of times. This chain uses TRBV7-9 with TRBJ2-2; D unresolved. CDR3 length: 15 amino acids. Trimming shortened V by 4 bases and J by 3 bases, and 12 bases separated the two germline ends. From germline, CDR1 is SEHNR and CDR2 FQNEAQ (reference sequence). CDR3 sequence (DNA): TGTGCCAGCAGCTCACCCAGAGTGTACACCGGGGAGCTGTTTTTT. This codes for CASSSPRVYTGELFF.